This TCR beta chain was found in a study of T cell responses to AZD1222 COVID-19 vaccine. The study, taken as a whole, reports: It was only after the peak T cell response that any repertoires were sampled. Across the whole spike, CD4 TCRs peaked at regions 160-218 and 743-854.

Sequencing was performed with immunoSEQ multiplex PCR; in TCRdb, only in-frame clones are kept and a portion is missing. This table holds over 45,000 clones, 70% to 90% found once. For this clone: Its antigen remains unknown.

Germline CDR1 MRHNA, CDR2 SNTAGT. CDR3 length equals 10 residues. V was pared by 8 bases and J by 11 bases, with 7 bases between. V and J are TRBV6-4 and TRBJ1-6; D gene unclear. Sequencing was performed on peripheral blood, taken 28 days after the second AZD1222 dose. The TCR comes from an adult who received the AZD1222 COVID-19 vaccine. CDR3 bases: TGTGCCAGCCACGGTGCACCCCTCCACTTT. This sequence encodes CASHGAPLHF.